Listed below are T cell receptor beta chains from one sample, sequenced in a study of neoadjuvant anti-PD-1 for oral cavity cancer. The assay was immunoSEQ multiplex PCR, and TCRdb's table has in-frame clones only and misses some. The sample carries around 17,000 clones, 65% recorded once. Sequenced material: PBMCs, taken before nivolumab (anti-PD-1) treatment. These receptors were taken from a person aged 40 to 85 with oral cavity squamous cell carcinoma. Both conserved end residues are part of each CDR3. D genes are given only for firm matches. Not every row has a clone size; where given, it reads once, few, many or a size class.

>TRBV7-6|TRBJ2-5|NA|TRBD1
CASSPGQGATQYF
TGTGCCAGCAGCCCGGGACAGGGGGCGACCCAGTACTTC
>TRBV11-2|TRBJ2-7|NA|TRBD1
CASSLGIARGGSEQYF
TGTGCCAGCAGCTTAGGGATTGCGCGAGGGGGCAGCGAGCAGTACTTC
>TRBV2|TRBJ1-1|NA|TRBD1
CASSWTGVTEAFF
TGTGCCAGCAGTTGGACAGGGGTAACTGAAGCTTTCTTT
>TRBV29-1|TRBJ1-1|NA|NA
CSTRHQRTEAFF
TGCAGCACTAGACACCAGAGGACTGAAGCTTTCTTT
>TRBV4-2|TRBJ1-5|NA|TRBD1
CASSQEAGTGDQPQHF
TGTGCCAGCAGCCAAGAAGCGGGGACAGGGGATCAGCCCCAGCATTTT
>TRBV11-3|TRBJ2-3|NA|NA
CASRPAGTDTQYF
TGTGCCAGCAGACCGGCGGGCACAGATACGCAGTATTTT
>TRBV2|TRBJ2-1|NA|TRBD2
CASRQLAGEANEQFF
TGTGCCAGCAGACAACTAGCGGGAGAGGCAAATGAGCAGTTCTTC
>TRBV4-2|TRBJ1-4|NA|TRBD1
CASSLGGQMNEKLFF
TGTGCCAGCAGCCTGGGGGGACAGATGAATGAAAAACTGTTTTTT
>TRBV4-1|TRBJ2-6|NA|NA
CASSQGLQSSGANVLTF
TGCGCCAGCAGCCAAGGCCTACAGAGCTCTGGGGCCAACGTCCTGACTTTC
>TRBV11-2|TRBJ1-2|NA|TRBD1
CASSRPQGGYGYTF
TGTGCCAGCAGTCGCCCCCAGGGGGGCTATGGCTACACCTTC
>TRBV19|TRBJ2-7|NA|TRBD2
CASSMGLAGGMQYF
TGTGCCAGTAGTATGGGACTAGCGGGAGGGATGCAGTACTTC
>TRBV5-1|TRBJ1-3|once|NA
CASSPPNSGNTIYF
TGCGCCAGCAGCCCCCCCAACTCTGGAAACACCATATATTTT
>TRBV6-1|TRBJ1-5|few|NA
CASSLRTDSYQPQHF
TGTGCCAGCAGTCTACGGACTGACAGCTATCAGCCCCAGCATTTT
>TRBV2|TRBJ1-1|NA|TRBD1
CASTQGGVTEAFF
TGTGCCAGCACCCAGGGGGGGGTTACTGAAGCTTTCTTT
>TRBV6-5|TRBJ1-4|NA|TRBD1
CASRGTVFNEKLFF
TGTGCCAGCAGGGGGACAGTGTTTAATGAAAAACTGTTTTTT
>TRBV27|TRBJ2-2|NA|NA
CASSLVSRSNTGELFF
TGTGCCAGCAGTTTAGTGAGCCGATCGAACACCGGGGAGCTGTTTTTT
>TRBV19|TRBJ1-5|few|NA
CASSTRQSGQPQHF
TGTGCCAGTAGTACTCGACAGTCGGGTCAGCCCCAGCATTTT
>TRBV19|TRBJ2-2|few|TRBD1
CASSRTGNTGELFF
TGTGCCAGTAGTAGGACAGGGAACACCGGGGAGCTGTTTTTT
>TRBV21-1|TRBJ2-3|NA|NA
CASTEKKDAIDTQYF
TGTGCCAGCACCGAGAAGAAAGACGCTATAGATACGCAGTATTTT
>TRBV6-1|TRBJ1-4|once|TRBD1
CASSERQGAWGEKLFF
TGTGCCAGCAGTGAAAGACAGGGGGCATGGGGTGAAAAACTGTTTTTT
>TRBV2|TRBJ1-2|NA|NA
CASRGESGNGYTF
TGTGCCAGCAGAGGAGAGTCCGGGAATGGCTACACCTTC
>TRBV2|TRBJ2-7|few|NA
CASSEAPGAAYEQYF
TGTGCCAGCAGTGAAGCCCCAGGGGCAGCCTACGAGCAGTACTTC
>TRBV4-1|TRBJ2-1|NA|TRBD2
CASSQDGTSSSGEQFF
TGCGCCAGCAGCCAAGATGGGACTAGTAGTTCTGGTGAGCAGTTCTTC
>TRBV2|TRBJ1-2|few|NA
CASFDAAGGYGYTF
TGTGCCAGTTTTGACGCGGCAGGAGGCTATGGCTACACCTTC
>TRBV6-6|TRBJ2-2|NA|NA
CASGFVAPNTGELFF
TGTGCCAGCGGTTTCGTCGCCCCGAACACCGGGGAGCTGTTTTTT
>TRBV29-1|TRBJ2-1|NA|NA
CSVATGATSNNEQFF
TGCAGCGTCGCCACCGGGGCCACCTCTAACAATGAGCAGTTCTTC
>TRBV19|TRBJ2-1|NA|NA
CASSMGRGTAEGNEQFF
TGTGCCAGTAGTATGGGACGGGGTACGGCCGAGGGCAATGAGCAGTTCTTC
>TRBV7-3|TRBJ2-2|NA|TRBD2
CASSPLAGENTGELFF
TGTGCCAGCAGCCCCCTAGCGGGAGAGAACACCGGGGAGCTGTTTTTT
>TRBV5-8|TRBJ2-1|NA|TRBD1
CASSPDHRGYEQFF
TGTGCCAGCAGCCCGGACCACAGGGGGTATGAGCAGTTCTTC
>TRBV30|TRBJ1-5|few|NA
CAWSASDSRYQPQHF
TGTGCCTGGAGTGCGTCGGACAGCCGGTATCAGCCCCAGCATTTT
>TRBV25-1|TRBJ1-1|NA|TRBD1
CASSVGGLTEAFF
TGTGCCAGCAGTGTAGGGGGCCTCACTGAAGCTTTCTTT
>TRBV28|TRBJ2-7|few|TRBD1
CASSNRQGASEQYF
TGTGCCAGCAGTAACCGACAGGGGGCCTCCGAGCAGTACTTC
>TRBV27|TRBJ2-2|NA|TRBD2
CASGRVGGRAQNTGELFF
TGTGCCAGCGGTAGAGTTGGCGGGAGGGCCCAAAACACCGGGGAGCTGTTTTTT
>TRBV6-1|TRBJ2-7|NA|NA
CASSESGRYEQYF
TGTGCCAGCAGTGAATCGGGACGCTACGAGCAGTACTTC
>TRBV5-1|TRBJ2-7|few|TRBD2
CASSLGLADEQYF
TGCGCCAGCAGCTTGGGACTAGCGGACGAGCAGTACTTC
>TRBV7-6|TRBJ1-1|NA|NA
CASSPRAVQEGNTEAFF
TGTGCCAGCAGCCCCAGGGCCGTACAGGAGGGTAACACTGAAGCTTTCTTT
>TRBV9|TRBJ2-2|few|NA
CASRQGNTGELFF
TGTGCCAGCAGACAGGGCAACACCGGGGAGCTGTTTTTT
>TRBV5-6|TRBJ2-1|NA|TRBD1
CASSPDRGGSYNEQFF
TGTGCCAGCAGCCCGGACAGGGGGGGTTCCTACAATGAGCAGTTCTTC
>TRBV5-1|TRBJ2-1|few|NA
CASSLTPKDEQFF
TGCGCCAGCAGCTTAACCCCCAAAGATGAGCAGTTCTTC
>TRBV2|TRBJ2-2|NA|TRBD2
CASNQLASNTGELFF
TGTGCCAGCAACCAACTAGCGTCGAACACCGGGGAGCTGTTTTTT
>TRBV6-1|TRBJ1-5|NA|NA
CASSPDSPNQPQHF
TGTGCCAGCAGTCCCGACAGTCCCAATCAGCCCCAGCATTTT
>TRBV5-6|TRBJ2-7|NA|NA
CASSLAGAYKQYF
TGTGCCAGCAGCTTGGCGGGGGCTTACAAGCAGTACTTC
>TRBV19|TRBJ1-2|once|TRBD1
CASSIGPGGVYGYTF
TGTGCCAGTAGTATTGGGCCAGGGGGAGTCTATGGCTACACCTTC
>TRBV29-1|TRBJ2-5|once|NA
CSVAGQLNHAQETQYF
TGCAGCGTAGCGGGACAGCTCAATCACGCCCAAGAGACCCAGTACTTC
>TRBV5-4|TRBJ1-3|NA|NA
CASSLWGNGNTIYF
TGTGCCAGCAGCTTATGGGGGAATGGAAACACCATATATTTT
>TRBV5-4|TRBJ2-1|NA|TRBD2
CASSWTSWNEQFF
TGTGCCAGCAGTTGGACTAGTTGGAATGAGCAGTTCTTC
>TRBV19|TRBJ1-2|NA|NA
CASSINAAGASYGYTF
TGTGCCAGTAGTATTAATGCAGCAGGGGCCAGCTATGGCTACACCTTC
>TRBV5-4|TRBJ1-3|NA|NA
CASSTGTDPSGNTIYF
TGTGCCAGCAGCACAGGGACCGACCCCTCTGGAAACACCATATATTTT
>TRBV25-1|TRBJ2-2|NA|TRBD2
CASSEAWTSGSNTGELFF
TGTGCCAGCAGTGAAGCATGGACTAGCGGGAGCAACACCGGGGAGCTGTTTTTT
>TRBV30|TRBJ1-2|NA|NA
CAWSAAGVGYTF
TGTGCCTGGAGTGCTGCGGGGGTTGGCTACACCTTC
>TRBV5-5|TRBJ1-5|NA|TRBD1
CASSPTYGTASNQPQHF
TGTGCCAGCAGCCCGACATACGGGACAGCAAGCAATCAGCCCCAGCATTTT
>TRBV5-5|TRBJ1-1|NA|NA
CASSLNFFTEAFF
TGTGCCAGCAGCTTGAACTTCTTCACTGAAGCTTTCTTT
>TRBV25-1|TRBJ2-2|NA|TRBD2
CASSETSATNTGELFF
TGTGCCAGCAGTGAGACTAGCGCCACGAACACCGGGGAGCTGTTTTTT